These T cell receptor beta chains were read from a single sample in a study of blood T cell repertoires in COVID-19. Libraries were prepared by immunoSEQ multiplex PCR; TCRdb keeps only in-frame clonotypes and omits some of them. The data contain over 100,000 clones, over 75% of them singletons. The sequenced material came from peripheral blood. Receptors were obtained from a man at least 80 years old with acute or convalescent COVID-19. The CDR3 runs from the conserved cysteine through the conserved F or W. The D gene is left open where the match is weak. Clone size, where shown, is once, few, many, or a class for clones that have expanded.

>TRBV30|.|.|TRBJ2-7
CAWSPQREQYF
TGTGCCTGGAGTCCCCAGAGGGAGCAGTACTTC
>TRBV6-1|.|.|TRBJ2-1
CASSEGMGGASSSYNEQFF
TGTGCCAGCAGTGAAGGGATGGGGGGGGCGTCGAGCTCCTACAATGAGCAGTTCTTC
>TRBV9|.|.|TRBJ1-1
CASSVAGGSTEAFF
TGTGCCAGCAGCGTAGCCGGGGGGTCCACTGAAGCTTTCTTT
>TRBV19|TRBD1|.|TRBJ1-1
CASSMRGQGANRNTEAFF
TGTGCCAGTAGTATGCGGGGACAGGGGGCTAATCGGAACACTGAAGCTTTCTTT
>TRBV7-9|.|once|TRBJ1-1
CAGVPQGNTEAFF
TGTGCCGGAGTACCCCAGGGGAACACTGAAGCTTTCTTT
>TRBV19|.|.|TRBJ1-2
CASTPGAGRHYGYTF
TGTGCCAGTACCCCTGGGGCAGGGCGGCACTATGGCTACACCTTC
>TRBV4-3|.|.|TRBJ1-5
CARSSLTDNQPQHF
TGCGCCAGATCCTCGCTAACAGACAATCAGCCCCAGCATTTT
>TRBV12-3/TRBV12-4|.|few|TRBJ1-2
CASSSAGAGYTF
TGTGCCAGCAGTTCAGCGGGCGCGGGCTACACCTTC
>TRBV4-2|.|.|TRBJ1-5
CASSQEYLDQPQHF
TGTGCCAGCAGCCAAGAATATTTAGATCAGCCCCAGCATTTT
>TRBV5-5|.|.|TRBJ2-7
CASSLFGDRTYEQYF
TGTGCCAGCAGCTTGTTCGGGGATCGGACCTACGAGCAGTACTTC
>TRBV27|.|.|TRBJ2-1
CASSESPGKYNEQFF
TGTGCCAGCAGTGAATCACCAGGGAAATACAATGAGCAGTTCTTC
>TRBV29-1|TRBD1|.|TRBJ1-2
CSVDRGEYGYTF
TGCAGCGTGGACAGGGGAGAGTATGGCTACACCTTC
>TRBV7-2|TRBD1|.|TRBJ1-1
CASSLVGGTGSTEAFF
TGTGCCAGCAGCTTAGTTGGTGGGACAGGGTCCACTGAAGCTTTCTTT
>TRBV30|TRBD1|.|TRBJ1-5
CAWSVGQGRQPQHF
TGTGCCTGGAGTGTGGGACAGGGCCGTCAGCCCCAGCATTTT
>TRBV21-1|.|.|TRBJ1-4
CASSQWTGDNEKLFF
TGTGCCAGCAGCCAGTGGACAGGCGATAATGAAAAACTGTTTTTT
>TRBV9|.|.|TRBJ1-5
CASSSQGRQPQHF
TGTGCCAGCAGCAGCCAGGGGCGCCAGCCCCAGCATTTT
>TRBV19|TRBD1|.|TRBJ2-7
CASSISGQGAYEQYF
TGTGCCAGTAGTATATCAGGACAGGGGGCCTACGAGCAGTACTTC
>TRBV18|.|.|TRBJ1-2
CASSGGTGGYTF
TGTGCCAGCTCAGGAGGGACCGGAGGCTACACCTTC
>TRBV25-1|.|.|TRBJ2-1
CASIRSENNEQFF
TGTGCCAGCATAAGATCTGAGAACAATGAGCAGTTCTTC
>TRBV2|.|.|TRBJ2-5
CASSFGGLGETQYF
TGTGCCAGCAGTTTCGGGGGGCTAGGAGAGACCCAGTACTTC
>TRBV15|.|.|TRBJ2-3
CATSRDSGKSTDTQYF
TGTGCCACCAGCAGAGATAGCGGCAAGTCGACAGATACGCAGTATTTT
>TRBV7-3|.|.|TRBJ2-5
CASSLNKQGWKETQYF
TGTGCCAGCAGCTTAAATAAACAGGGTTGGAAAGAGACCCAGTACTTC
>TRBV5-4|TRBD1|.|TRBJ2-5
CASSSWTGGLQETQYF
TGTGCCAGCAGCTCCTGGACAGGGGGCCTCCAAGAGACCCAGTACTTC
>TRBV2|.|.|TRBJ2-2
CASIDRMNTGELFF
TGTGCCAGCATTGACAGGATGAACACCGGGGAGCTGTTTTTT